A selection of T cell receptor beta chains follows, all from one sample in a study of tissue T cells after allogeneic stem cell transplantation. The table came from immunoSEQ multiplex PCR; TCRdb's copy has only in-frame clones and leaves some out. The top ten clones hold more than 6% of a sample with approximately 5,000 clones, roughly 69% of them seen once. The material sequenced was tissue from the colon, taken at autopsy. These receptors all come from a female donor older than 55 with lung cancer. Both conserved end residues are part of each CDR3. Fields, in order: J gene, D gene, clone size, V gene, CDR3 protein, CDR3 DNA. D genes are given only for firm matches. Clone size is not always given. Where it is, it says once, few, many or a class for expanded clones.

j_call: TRBJ2-1; d_call: .; clone_size: .; v_call: TRBV5-4; cdr3_aa: CASSFQGWGYNEQFF; cdr3_nt: TGTGCCAGCAGCTTCCAGGGGTGGGGGTACAATGAGCAGTTCTTC
j_call: TRBJ1-4; d_call: .; clone_size: .; v_call: TRBV19; cdr3_aa: CASNTRGSNEKLFF; cdr3_nt: TGTGCCAGTAATACCAGGGGTTCTAATGAAAAACTGTTTTTT
j_call: TRBJ2-1; d_call: .; clone_size: .; v_call: TRBV5-1; cdr3_aa: CASSLDGAYNEQFF; cdr3_nt: TGCGCCAGCAGCCTGGACGGGGCCTACAATGAGCAGTTCTTC
j_call: TRBJ2-1; d_call: .; clone_size: .; v_call: TRBV9; cdr3_aa: CASSVGTYNEQFF; cdr3_nt: TGTGCCAGCAGCGTAGGAACCTACAATGAGCAGTTCTTC
j_call: TRBJ1-3; d_call: .; clone_size: .; v_call: TRBV6-5; cdr3_aa: CASKPAGTSGNTIYF; cdr3_nt: TGTGCCAGCAAACCCGCTGGAACCTCTGGAAACACCATATATTTT
j_call: TRBJ2-3; d_call: .; clone_size: .; v_call: TRBV9; cdr3_aa: CASSVTGLGLSTDTQYF; cdr3_nt: TGTGCCAGCAGCGTAACTGGACTGGGGCTAAGCACAGATACGCAGTATTTT
j_call: TRBJ1-2; d_call: .; clone_size: .; v_call: TRBV10-1; cdr3_aa: CASSPTGRRNGYTF; cdr3_nt: TGCGCCAGCAGCCCCACAGGGAGAAGGAATGGCTACACCTTC
j_call: TRBJ2-7; d_call: .; clone_size: .; v_call: TRBV7-9; cdr3_aa: CASSLAPSVSYEQYF; cdr3_nt: TGTGCCAGCAGCTTGGCACCATCCGTCTCCTACGAGCAGTACTTC
j_call: TRBJ1-5; d_call: TRBD1; clone_size: .; v_call: TRBV15; cdr3_aa: CATSSGQGGNQPQHF; cdr3_nt: TGTGCCACCAGCAGTGGACAGGGAGGCAATCAGCCCCAGCATTTT
j_call: TRBJ1-2; d_call: .; clone_size: once; v_call: TRBV18; cdr3_aa: CASSRDGSPYGYTF; cdr3_nt: TGTGCCAGCTCAAGGGACGGATCCCCCTATGGCTACACCTTC
j_call: TRBJ2-3; d_call: .; clone_size: .; v_call: TRBV5-6; cdr3_aa: CASSLDGYTDTQYF; cdr3_nt: TGTGCCAGCAGCCTCGACGGATACACAGATACGCAGTATTTT
j_call: TRBJ2-1; d_call: TRBD2; clone_size: few; v_call: TRBV29-1; cdr3_aa: CSVGVTSVVNNEQFF; cdr3_nt: TGCAGCGTTGGGGTGACTAGCGTGGTAAACAATGAGCAGTTCTTC
j_call: TRBJ1-2; d_call: .; clone_size: few; v_call: TRBV5-1; cdr3_aa: CASSLGLYGYTF; cdr3_nt: TGCGCCAGCAGCTTGGGTCTCTATGGCTACACCTTC
j_call: TRBJ2-3; d_call: .; clone_size: .; v_call: TRBV7-3; cdr3_aa: CASSLNPPPRGTDTQYF; cdr3_nt: TGTGCCAGCAGCTTAAATCCCCCCCCGCGAGGCACAGATACGCAGTATTTT
j_call: TRBJ1-4; d_call: .; clone_size: .; v_call: TRBV29-1; cdr3_aa: CSVGAQINEKLFF; cdr3_nt: TGCAGCGTTGGGGCGCAGATTAATGAAAAACTGTTTTTT
j_call: TRBJ1-1; d_call: TRBD1; clone_size: .; v_call: TRBV5-5; cdr3_aa: CASSITGGAFF; cdr3_nt: TGTGCCAGCAGCATCACAGGGGGGGCTTTCTTT
j_call: TRBJ1-5; d_call: .; clone_size: .; v_call: TRBV18; cdr3_aa: CASSRGANQPQHF; cdr3_nt: TGTGCCAGCTCACGGGGAGCCAATCAGCCCCAGCATTTT
j_call: TRBJ2-2; d_call: TRBD2; clone_size: .; v_call: TRBV5-1; cdr3_aa: CASSSREAGHAGELFF; cdr3_nt: TGCGCCAGCAGCAGTCGGGAGGCCGGGCACGCCGGGGAGCTGTTTTTT
j_call: TRBJ1-1; d_call: TRBD1; clone_size: .; v_call: TRBV6-1; cdr3_aa: CASSEATGQGGRAEAFF; cdr3_nt: TGTGCCAGCAGTGAAGCAACCGGACAGGGAGGAAGAGCTGAAGCTTTCTTT
j_call: TRBJ2-1; d_call: .; clone_size: few; v_call: TRBV7-6; cdr3_aa: CASSLEPGYYNEQFF; cdr3_nt: TGTGCCAGCAGCTTAGAGCCAGGGTATTACAATGAGCAGTTCTTC
j_call: TRBJ1-1; d_call: TRBD1; clone_size: .; v_call: TRBV5-8; cdr3_aa: CASSFFRGADTEAFF; cdr3_nt: TGTGCCAGCAGCTTTTTCAGGGGGGCGGACACTGAAGCTTTCTTT
j_call: TRBJ2-7; d_call: TRBD1; clone_size: .; v_call: TRBV7-2; cdr3_aa: CASSLLGTGGYEQYF; cdr3_nt: TGTGCCAGCAGCTTATTAGGGACAGGGGGTTACGAGCAGTACTTC
j_call: TRBJ1-2; d_call: .; clone_size: .; v_call: TRBV6-5; cdr3_aa: CATSDWSLPNYGYTF; cdr3_nt: TGTGCCACATCAGACTGGAGCCTTCCCAACTATGGCTACACCTTC
j_call: TRBJ1-6; d_call: TRBD1; clone_size: .; v_call: TRBV6-1; cdr3_aa: CASSADPGGSYNSPLHF; cdr3_nt: TGTGCCAGCAGTGCCGACCCAGGGGGATCCTATAATTCACCCCTCCACTTT
j_call: TRBJ1-2; d_call: .; clone_size: .; v_call: TRBV18; cdr3_aa: CASSPQGTYGYTF; cdr3_nt: TGTGCCAGCTCACCTCAGGGGACCTATGGCTACACCTTC
j_call: TRBJ2-7; d_call: .; clone_size: .; v_call: TRBV6-5; cdr3_aa: CASSIGHPRTYEQYF; cdr3_nt: TGTGCCAGCTCTATCGGCCACCCGAGGACCTACGAGCAGTACTTC
j_call: TRBJ2-5; d_call: .; clone_size: .; v_call: TRBV7-8; cdr3_aa: CASTAGTRQETQYF; cdr3_nt: TGTGCCAGCACGGCGGGGACCCGCCAAGAGACCCAGTACTTC
j_call: TRBJ2-4; d_call: TRBD2; clone_size: few; v_call: TRBV5-1; cdr3_aa: CASSPNPGLAGGDKNIQYF; cdr3_nt: TGCGCCAGCAGCCCGAACCCGGGACTAGCGGGAGGGGACAAAAACATTCAGTACTTC
j_call: TRBJ2-7; d_call: .; clone_size: .; v_call: TRBV2; cdr3_aa: CASKLLLADIAYEQYF; cdr3_nt: TGTGCCAGCAAACTACTGTTAGCGGATATCGCCTACGAGCAGTACTTC
j_call: TRBJ2-7; d_call: TRBD2; clone_size: once; v_call: TRBV5-5; cdr3_aa: CASSLLAGRYEQYF; cdr3_nt: TGTGCCAGCAGCTTACTAGCGGGCCGGTACGAGCAGTACTTC
j_call: TRBJ1-1; d_call: .; clone_size: .; v_call: TRBV4-2; cdr3_aa: CASSPRGGGKTEAFF; cdr3_nt: TGTGCCAGCAGCCCTCGGGGAGGGGGGAAAACTGAAGCTTTCTTT
j_call: TRBJ2-3; d_call: TRBD2; clone_size: .; v_call: TRBV5-1; cdr3_aa: CASSLTGRAPDTQYF; cdr3_nt: TGCGCCAGCAGCTTGACCGGGAGGGCCCCAGATACGCAGTATTTT
j_call: TRBJ1-2; d_call: TRBD1; clone_size: .; v_call: TRBV7-2; cdr3_aa: CASSPGQGYGYTF; cdr3_nt: TGTGCCAGCAGCCCCGGACAGGGCTATGGCTACACCTTC
j_call: TRBJ2-1; d_call: .; clone_size: few; v_call: TRBV19; cdr3_aa: CASKGTTDEQFF; cdr3_nt: TGTGCCAGTAAGGGTACCACGGATGAGCAGTTCTTC
j_call: TRBJ2-1; d_call: TRBD2; clone_size: few; v_call: TRBV19; cdr3_aa: CASSIDPPSLAGGSLRGNEQFF; cdr3_nt: TGTGCCAGTAGTATAGATCCCCCCTCCCTAGCGGGAGGGAGTCTTAGGGGCAATGAGCAGTTCTTC
j_call: TRBJ1-1; d_call: TRBD1; clone_size: .; v_call: TRBV6-5; cdr3_aa: CASSRDRASTEAFF; cdr3_nt: TGTGCCAGCAGTAGGGACAGGGCGAGCACTGAAGCTTTCTTT
j_call: TRBJ1-1; d_call: .; clone_size: .; v_call: TRBV11-3; cdr3_aa: CASAFGGNTEAFF; cdr3_nt: TGTGCCAGTGCCTTTGGGGGGAACACTGAAGCTTTCTTT
j_call: TRBJ1-2; d_call: TRBD1; clone_size: few; v_call: TRBV4-1; cdr3_aa: CASSQGTGFGGYTF; cdr3_nt: TGCGCCAGCAGCCAAGGGACAGGGTTTGGGGGCTACACCTTC